These T cell receptor beta chains were read from a single sample in a study of regulatory T cells in long-lasting Graves disease. TCRdb reprocessed the multiplex PCR reads via MiXCR and lists one record per CDR3 protein. The sample lists fewer than 600,000 distinct CDR3 sequences; roughly 22% were seen once. Material: peripheral blood mononuclear cells (PBMCs), obtained when the disease was refractory, from a patient treated with antithyroid drugs. All receptors derive from a female donor with Graves disease. Both conserved end residues are part of each CDR3. A D gene is named only where the DNA matches it firmly. The size of a clone is reported for some rows only, either as once, few or many, or as a class for expanded clones.

CDR3nt,CDR3aa,j_gene,abundance,d_gene,v_gene
TGCAGCGTAGGGGGTGCAGATGTCGCGGCTTTCTTT,CSVGGADVAAFF,TRBJ1-1,many,.,TRBV29-1
TGTGCCAGCAGCTCCGGACAGGGTGAGAAGAATGGCTACACCTTC,CASSSGQGEKNGYTF,TRBJ1-2,.,TRBD1,TRBV7-8
TGTGCCACCAGTGACCCGCTGGCGGCCTACAATGAGCAGTTCTTC,CATSDPLAAYNEQFF,TRBJ2-1,.,.,TRBV24-1
TGTGCCAGCAGGGCTATCGGACAGGGATCCTACGAGCAGTACTTC,CASRAIGQGSYEQYF,TRBJ2-7,many,TRBD1,TRBV28
TGTGCCAGCAGCTTCCCAGCCACAGATACGCAGTATTTT,CASSFPATDTQYF,TRBJ2-3,.,.,TRBV7-9
TGTGCCAGCAGCCATAATCAGGGAGGTCTGGGTGAAAAACTGTTTTTT,CASSHNQGGLGEKLFF,TRBJ1-4,many,.,TRBV28
TGCGCCAGCAGCGGAGACCCGACAGGGGATGGCTACACCTTC,CASSGDPTGDGYTF,TRBJ1-2,.,TRBD1,TRBV5-1
TGTGCCAGCAGCCACGGCCCCGCCGGGGCCAACGTCCTGACTTTC,CASSHGPAGANVLTF,TRBJ2-6,.,.,TRBV11-1
TGCAGTGCTAGGACCCTAGGGCGAAATCGCGGTGAAAAACTGTTTTTT,CSARTLGRNRGEKLFF,TRBJ1-4,many,.,TRBV20-1
TGTGCCAGCAGCCAAGAGGGGGACTCCTCTGGGGGAAACATTCAGTACTTC,CASSQEGDSSGGNIQYF,TRBJ2-4,few,.,TRBV4-2
TGTGCCATCAGTGAGTCAACAGCAGCCAAAAACATTCAGTACTTC,CAISESTAAKNIQYF,TRBJ2-4,many,.,TRBV10-3
TGCAGCGTTGAATTGCTGGACTCTGGGGCCAACGTCCTGACTTTC,CSVELLDSGANVLTF,TRBJ2-6,.,.,TRBV29-1
TGTGCCAGCAGCGCGACAGGGCAGTACGAGCAGTACTTC,CASSATGQYEQYF,TRBJ2-7,many,TRBD1,TRBV6-1
TGTGCCACCAGTGATTCAGGACTTTACGAGCAGTACTTC,CATSDSGLYEQYF,TRBJ2-7,.,.,TRBV24-1
TGTGCCAGCAGTTCCCCCCCCGTTCGGGCCGAGCAGTACTTC,CASSSPPVRAEQYF,TRBJ2-7,many,.,TRBV28
TGTGCCAGCAGTAGTACAGGGCCGACTTCCTATAATTCACCCCTCCACTTT,CASSSTGPTSYNSPLHF,TRBJ1-6,many,.,TRBV7-2
TGTGCCAGCAGTTACTCCAGACAGGGGGCTTCACCCCTCCACTTT,CASSYSRQGASPLHF,TRBJ1-6,many,TRBD1,TRBV6-5
TGTGCCAGCAGCGTATCAGGTCTTACTGGAAACACCATATATTTT,CASSVSGLTGNTIYF,TRBJ1-3,few,.,TRBV9
TGTGCCAGCTCTAAGGGGGTTGATTCACCCCTCCACTTT,CASSKGVDSPLHF,TRBJ1-6,many,.,TRBV28
TGTGCCAGCAGCCCCCAAACCGGGACAGGGTTGTATGGCTACACCTTC,CASSPQTGTGLYGYTF,TRBJ1-2,many,TRBD1,TRBV7-2
TGTGCCACCTTCCCCGAACTAAAGATCTCAGGGACGCAGTATTTT,CATFPELKISGTQYF,TRBJ2-3,.,.,TRBV2
TGCAGCGTTGAATGGGCCCGGAACACTGAAGCTTTCTTT,CSVEWARNTEAFF,TRBJ1-1,many,.,TRBV29-1
TGTGCCAGCAGCCGTACGGGGTTAAGCTCCTACGAGCAGTACTTC,CASSRTGLSSYEQYF,TRBJ2-7,.,.,TRBV12-3/TRBV12-4
TGTGCCAGCAGTCCCGGTCTTCAGCCCCAGCATTTT,CASSPGLQPQHF,TRBJ1-5,many,.,TRBV28
TGTGCCAGCAATTACCCTCCGGGACTTACACTCTACGAGCAGTACTTC,CASNYPPGLTLYEQYF,TRBJ2-7,.,.,TRBV6-2/TRBV6-3
TGTGCCAGCAGTTACAGCCGAGGGGATAGAGAGACCCAGTACTTC,CASSYSRGDRETQYF,TRBJ2-5,many,.,TRBV6-2/TRBV6-3
TGTGCCAGCAGTGAGGTACCAGAAGAGACCCAGTACTTC,CASSEVPEETQYF,TRBJ2-5,.,.,TRBV6-4
TGTGCCACCCCGCCCCGGGACTCCAACACCGGGGAGCTGTTTTTT,CATPPRDSNTGELFF,TRBJ2-2,many,.,TRBV12-3/TRBV12-4